One sample yielded the 9 T cell receptor beta chains listed below, sequenced in a study of CD8+ T cells in alopecia areata. Investigators isolated RNA and reverse transcribed it into cDNA to act as the sequencing template. The assay was immunoSEQ multiplex PCR, and TCRdb's table has in-frame clones only and misses some. The sample carries about 180,000 clones, roughly half recorded once. Treatment meaning: oral pan-JAK inhibitor, 5-10 mg twice daily. Material: CD8+ T cells sorted from blood, obtained at roughly week 53, from a patient treated with tofacitinib. Every receptor here comes from a human donor with alopecia areata.

The chain couples TRBV5-1 to TRBJ2-7; D not certain. The CDR3 runs 12 residues. Trimming cost V 0 bases and J 2 bases, with 3 bases left between them. Germline CDR1 reads SGHRS; CDR2 reads YFSETQ. The CDR3 region is CASSLVPYEQYF. The CDR3 region has the DNA TGCGCCAGCAGCTTGGTTCCCTACGAGCAGTACTTC.

This clone showed up just a few times. CDR3 DNA sequence: TGCGCCAGCCTCGGACAGTGGTCCTATAATTCACCCCTCCACTTT. Translated: CASLGQWSYNSPLHF. V usage is TRBV10-2 and J usage is TRBJ1-6, with D possibly TRBD1 on 6 matching bases. Germline loops: CDR1 WSHSY, CDR2 SAAADI. The V gene lost 8 bases and the J gene lost 1 base, with 12 bases spanning the gap. The CDR3 has 15 residues.

The chain combines TRBV4-3 with TRBJ1-1; no clear D. Germline lookup yields CDR1 LGHNA and CDR2 YSLEER. The CDR3 sequence is 15 residues long. Trimming took off 0 bases at V and 1 base at J, with 9 bases between the two ends. Here the CDR3 reads CASSQDGLGNTEAFF. In DNA, the CDR3 is TGCGCCAGCAGCCAAGACGGCCTAGGGAACACTGAAGCTTTCTTT.

The chain recombines TRBV6-5 with TRBJ2-7; D is possibly TRBD1 (5 bases). The germline V and J ends were trimmed by 8 bases and 2 bases, with 16 bases remaining between them. Per the germline V gene, CDR1 is MNHEY and CDR2 is SVGAGI. The CDR3 has 14 residues. CDR3 sequence reads: CASLPGQGAYEQYF. In nucleotides, the CDR3 is TGTGCCAGCCTTCCAGGACAAGGAGCCTACGAGCAGTACTTC.

The chain couples TRBV4-3 to TRBJ2-1; the D is unclear. This CDR3 has 14 residues. V was shortened by 0 bases and J by 5 bases, with 8 bases between the two germline ends. Germline V gene data show CDR1 as LGHNA and CDR2 as YSLEER. DNA for the CDR3: TGCGCCAGCAGCCAAGATCGGACGAACAATGAGCAGTTCTTC. Protein product: CASSQDRTNNEQFF.

The chain is built from TRBV7-2 and TRBJ1-6; D is possibly TRBD1 (5 bases). This CDR3 has 17 amino acids. V lost 2 bases and J 0 bases, leaving 11 bases between the germline ends. CDR1 is SGHTA and CDR2 is FQGNSA in the germline V gene. DNA of the CDR3: TGTGCCAGCAGCTTAAGACAGACGTACTCCTATAATTCACCCCTCCACTTT. Protein: CASSLRQTYSYNSPLHF.

This clone was seen more than once but under ten times. Other DNA sequences in this specimen translate into the identical CDR3. This sequence joins TRBV5-6 and TRBJ1-1; D uncertain. Trimming shortened V by 2 bases and J by 2 bases, and 7 bases separated the two germline ends. Germline V gene data show CDR1 as SGHDT and CDR2 as YYEEEE. The CDR3 has 13 residues. The CDR3 bases are TGTGCCAGCAGCTTTTGGGTCAACACTGAAGCTTTCTTT. This encodes CASSFWVNTEAFF.

The rearrangement uses TRBV15 and TRBJ2-2; 7 bases are a match to TRBD1. The CDR3 runs to 15 residues. Germline CDR1 reads LNHNV; CDR2 reads YYDKDF (reference sequence). Trimming removed 5 bases from V and 1 base from J; junction bases left unmatched: 4. This CDR3 is CATSLRTGNTGELFF. Here the CDR3 DNA reads TGTGCCACCAGCCTTCGGACAGGGAACACCGGGGAGCTGTTTTTT.

The chain carries TRBV30 and TRBJ1-2, with TRBD1 matching over 10 bases. The CDR3 has 15 residues. J lost 7 bases, V lost 2 bases, and 10 bases had no gene match. Germline loops: CDR1 GTSNPN, CDR2 SVGIG (reference sequence). In nucleotides, the CDR3 is TGTGCCTGGAGTTCCCCGGGACAGGGGCAGGGTGGCTACACCTTC. Its translation is CAWSSPGQGQGGYTF.